This passage covers 8 T cell receptor beta chains from one sample sequenced in a study of Graves' ophthalmopathy and Graves' hyperthyroidism. RNA served as the template for amplifying TCR beta CDR3 regions. Second-round multiplex PCR came after first-round RT-PCR with HTBI primers. TCRdb reprocessed the multiplex PCR reads via MiXCR and lists one record per CDR3 protein. The table has around 400,000 distinct CDR3 sequences, 15% to 20% seen once. The sequenced material came from peripheral blood. Source of these receptors: a woman aged 18-29 years with Graves' ophthalmopathy.

This clonotype has at least ten counts. This CDR3 is CASRRLPSNEQYF. The CDR3, as DNA: TGTGCCAGCAGACGCCTTCCTAGCAACGAGCAGTACTTC. V usage is TRBV6-2 or TRBV6-3 and J usage is TRBJ2-7; tentative D call: TRBD2 (5 bases). This CDR3 comprises 13 residues. CDR1 MNHEY and CDR2 SVGEGT come from the germline V gene. The germline V and J ends were trimmed by 6 bases and 5 bases, with 14 bases remaining between them.

This clonotype was seen ten or more times. The V and J genes are TRBV7-3 and TRBJ1-1; D gene uncertain. V gave up 2 bases and J gave up 4 bases, with 8 bases separating them. CDR3 length: 13 residues. Germline lookup yields CDR1 SGHTA and CDR2 FQGTGA. The CDR3 bases are TGTGCCAGCAGCTTAGGTAGGATCACTGAAGCTTTCTTT. Translation gives CASSLGRITEAFF.

This rearrangement joins TRBV5-6 to TRBJ2-2; TRBD2 matches at 9 bases. V was clipped by 1 base and J by 6 bases; unmatched bases: 7. The CDR3 length is 16 residues. Germline V gives CDR1 SGHDT, CDR2 YYEEEE. CDR3 sequence: CASSLSLAGPPGELFF. The CDR3 DNA reads TGTGCCAGCAGCTTGTCGCTAGCGGGACCTCCCGGGGAGCTGTTTTTT.

The V gene is TRBV11-2, the J gene TRBJ2-7; 8 bases align to TRBD1. The CDR3 is 14 residues long. Per the germline V gene, CDR1 is SGHAT and CDR2 is FQNNGV. V was pared by 4 bases and J by 4 bases, with 6 bases of the junction left unmatched. CDR3 nucleotides: TGTGCCAGCAGCTCCAAACAGGGGGGTTACGAGCAGTACTTC. It encodes CASSSKQGGYEQYF. Together with reference TRBV11-2 and TRBJ2-7, the CDR3 gives the full variable domain: EAGVAQSPRYKIIEKRQSVAFWCNPISGHATLYWYQQILGQGPKLLIQFQNNGVVDDSQLPKDRFSAERLKGVDSTLKIQPAKLEDSAVYLCASSSKQGGYEQYFGPGTRLTVT.

This clonotype came up a few times. The chain has TRBV6-5 and TRBJ1-1; possibly TRBD1 for D (5 bases). Germline loops: CDR1 MNHEY, CDR2 SVGAGI. This CDR3 region has 12 residues. V was clipped by 3 bases and J by 6 bases, with 8 bases between them. CDR3 residues: CASSYVGAEAFF. The CDR3 coding sequence is TGTGCCAGCAGTTATGTAGGGGCTGAAGCTTTCTTT.

This clonotype has a count of ten or more. The chain carries TRBV29-1 and TRBJ2-7; the match to TRBD2 covers 12 bases. After removal of 7 bases from V and 0 bases from J, the junction contained 4 bases not matched to a gene. CDR1 and CDR2 from the germline V gene are SQVTM and ANQGSEA. This CDR3 region has 14 residues. This CDR3 reads CSARTSGISYEQYF. The CDR3 coding sequence is TGCAGCGCTAGGACTAGCGGGATCTCCTACGAGCAGTACTTC.

Ten or more counts support this clonotype. The junction departs from the called germline gene at one end, perhaps through a read error. The chain couples TRBV2 to TRBJ2-6, with D maybe TRBD1 (5 bases). This CDR3 has 18 residues. CDR1 is SNHLY and CDR2 is FYNNEI in the germline V gene. This CDR3 reads CASTMGLGSGSGADVLTF. The CDR3 DNA follows: TGTGCCAGCACCATGGGGTTGGGGTCTGGGTCTGGGGCCGACGTCCTGACTTTC.

There are many counts of this clonotype. CDR3 nucleotide sequence: TGTGCCAGCAGTTTATCTCCGAGCGGGGGGCCCTACGAGCAGTACTTC. This translates into CASSLSPSGGPYEQYF. V and J are TRBV12-3 or TRBV12-4 and TRBJ2-7, with 9 bases matching TRBD2. The CDR3 runs to 16 residues. After removal of 2 bases from V and 2 bases from J, the junction contained 7 bases not matched to a gene.